The entry that follows covers one TCR beta chain sequence. This record belongs to a study of blood T cell repertoires in COVID-19. Study in general: In each case, the material was cDNA or gDNA derived from T cells, B-cell-depleted T cells, or PBMCs.

Sequencing was performed with immunoSEQ multiplex PCR; in TCRdb, only in-frame clones are kept and a portion is missing. The sample yields tens of thousands of clones, about 90% seen once. V gave up 4 bases and J gave up 1 base, with 8 bases separating them. This CDR3 comprises 13 residues. CDR1 is SGHKS, CDR2 YYEKEE, per germline (reference sequence). V is TRBV5-5 and J is TRBJ1-1; a weak D match, TRBD1 (6 bases). This TCR derives from a human donor in a cohort sampled during active COVID-19. Sequencing used peripheral blood. The CDR3 sequence is CASSPTGNTEAFF. CDR3 nucleotides: TGTGCCAGCAGCCCGACAGGGAACACTGAAGCTTTCTTT.